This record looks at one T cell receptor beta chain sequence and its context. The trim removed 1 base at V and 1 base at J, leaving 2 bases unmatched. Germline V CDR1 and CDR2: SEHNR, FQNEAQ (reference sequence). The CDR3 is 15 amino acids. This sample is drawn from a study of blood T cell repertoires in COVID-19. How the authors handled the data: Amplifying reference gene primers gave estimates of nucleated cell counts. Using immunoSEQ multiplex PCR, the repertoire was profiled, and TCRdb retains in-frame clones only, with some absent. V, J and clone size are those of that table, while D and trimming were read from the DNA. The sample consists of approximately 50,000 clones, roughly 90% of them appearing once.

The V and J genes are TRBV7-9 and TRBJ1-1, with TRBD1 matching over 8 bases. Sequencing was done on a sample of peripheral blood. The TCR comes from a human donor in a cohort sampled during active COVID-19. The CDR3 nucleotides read TGTGCCAGCAGCTTAGGTCAGGGGGCGAACACTGAAGCTTTCTTT. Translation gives CASSLGQGANTEAFF.